The rows below give T cell receptor beta chains drawn from one sample of a study of T cell responses to AZD1222 COVID-19 vaccine. Measured with immunoSEQ multiplex PCR; TCRdb has only the in-frame clones, and not every one. The top ten clones hold 9% to 14% of a sample with 75,000 to 90,000 clones, 80% to 90% of them seen once. Sequencing was performed on peripheral blood, taken 28 days after the second AZD1222 dose. The receptors stem from an adult who received the AZD1222 COVID-19 vaccine. Each CDR3 is given with its conserved first and last residue. Fields, in order: clone size, J gene, D gene, V gene, CDR3 protein, CDR3 DNA. A D gene is named only where the DNA matches it firmly. Some rows mark clone size as missing; the rest say once, few, many or name a class of expanded clone.

once | TRBJ2-5 | - | TRBV11-2 | CASSRGTMVETQYF | TGTGCCAGCAGCCGCGGGACAATGGTTGAGACCCAGTACTTC
- | TRBJ1-2 | - | TRBV6-5 | CASSYFDQRGGYTF | TGTGCCAGCAGTTACTTTGACCAGCGGGGTGGCTACACCTTC
few | TRBJ1-2 | - | TRBV7-2 | CASSLETGLNYGYTF | TGTGCCAGCAGCTTAGAGACAGGCTTAAACTATGGCTACACCTTC
- | TRBJ2-7 | TRBD1 | TRBV28 | CASSVRQGASEQYF | TGTGCCAGCAGTGTACGACAGGGGGCGAGCGAGCAGTACTTC
- | TRBJ2-3 | TRBD2 | TRBV10-3 | CAISPGLAGVGGRTDTQYF | TGTGCCATCAGTCCGGGACTAGCGGGAGTAGGGGGTAGGACAGATACGCAGTATTTT
- | TRBJ2-2 | - | TRBV24-1 | CATKGADRDTGELFF | TGTGCCACCAAAGGGGCGGACCGGGACACCGGGGAGCTGTTTTTT
many | TRBJ2-2 | TRBD2 | TRBV9 | CASSVAGGRGTGELFF | TGTGCCAGCAGCGTAGCGGGCGGGAGAGGCACCGGGGAGCTGTTTTTT
once | TRBJ2-3 | - | TRBV24-1 | CATSDYGAELQGDTQYF | TGTGCCACCAGTGATTATGGGGCGGAACTCCAAGGAGATACGCAGTATTTT
- | TRBJ2-1 | TRBD2 | TRBV11-2 | CASSLDQREPFF | TGTGCCAGCAGCTTAGATCAGCGGGAGCCGTTCTTC
- | TRBJ1-1 | - | TRBV6-2/TRBV6-3 | CASSSALTEAFF | TGTGCCAGCAGCTCTGCACTCACTGAAGCTTTCTTT
- | TRBJ1-2 | - | TRBV23-1 | CASSQCESHYGYTF | TGCGCCAGCAGTCAATGCGAGAGCCACTATGGCTACACCTTC
- | TRBJ1-1 | TRBD1 | TRBV28 | CASSPQTGRNTEAFF | TGTGCCAGCAGTCCCCAGACAGGGAGGAACACTGAAGCTTTCTTT
few | TRBJ2-2 | - | TRBV5-1 | CASSLRTVDTGELFF | TGCGCCAGCAGCTTAAGGACAGTGGACACCGGGGAGCTGTTTTTT
- | TRBJ2-3 | TRBD2 | TRBV7-2 | CASSAVGGGTTDTQYF | TGTGCCAGCAGCGCAGTTGGCGGGGGGACCACAGATACGCAGTATTTT
few | TRBJ1-1 | - | TRBV28 | CASSLSAITEAFF | TGTGCCAGCAGTTTGAGTGCCATCACTGAAGCTTTCTTT
- | TRBJ2-7 | - | TRBV6-2/TRBV6-3 | CASSYAGIYEQYF | TGTGCCAGCAGTTACGCAGGGATCTACGAGCAGTACTTC
- | TRBJ1-2 | - | TRBV10-1 | CASNKDTF | TGCGCCAGCAATAAAGACACCTTC
- | TRBJ2-3 | - | TRBV6-4 | CASSEQGTSTDTQYF | TGTGCCAGCAGTGAACAGGGAACTAGCACAGATACGCAGTATTTT